Listed here are 31 T cell receptor beta chains from one sample, sequenced in a study of T cell changes during pregnancy in multiple sclerosis. Assay: immunoSEQ multiplex PCR; the TCRdb copy retains only in-frame clones and omits some. The table records fewer than 60,000 clones, about 93% of them present only once. Sequenced material: CD4+ T cells from peripheral blood mononuclear cells, taken after pregnancy. These receptors were taken from a female donor with multiple sclerosis, enrolled in a pregnancy study.

The genes are TRBV6-1 and TRBJ2-2; 8 bases match TRBD1. The germline CDR1 and CDR2 sequences are MNHNS and SASEGT. The CDR3 spans 13 residues. Trimming cost V 5 bases and J 6 bases; bases outside gene matches: 2. CDR3 in DNA: TGTGCCAGCAGTAAGACAGGGGCCGGGGAGCTGTTTTTT. Protein product: CASSKTGAGELFF.

The chain links TRBV15 to TRBJ2-7, with D possibly being TRBD2 (5 bases). This CDR3 spans 17 amino acids. Trimming pared 0 bases from V and 0 bases from J, leaving 15 bases between. Germline CDR1 is LNHNV and CDR2 is YYDKDF (reference sequence). The CDR3 nucleotides read TGTGCCACCAGCAGAGATCTCACGGGGAATCCCTCCTACGAGCAGTACTTC. This gives the protein CATSRDLTGNPSYEQYF.

This chain links TRBV16 with TRBJ1-1; 7 bases are a match to TRBD1. The CDR3 is made up of 15 amino acids. V dropped 2 bases and J dropped 4; count of bases not matched to a gene: 7. Germline V gene sequence: CDR1 KGHSY, CDR2 FQNENV. CDR3 sequence (DNA): TGTGCCAGCAGCCAAGCGCAGGGACAGCGCACTGAAGCTTTCTTT. Its translation: CASSQAQGQRTEAFF.

The chain has TRBV2 and TRBJ2-2; a possible D gene is TRBD1 (6 bases). The V end lost 4 bases, the J end lost 2 bases, and 8 bases lay between the germline ends. The V gene's germline CDR1 is SNHLY and CDR2 FYNNEI. CDR3 length equals 14 residues. The CDR3 sequence: CASSGRGNTGELFF. The DNA for the CDR3 is TGTGCCAGCAGTGGCAGGGGTAACACCGGGGAGCTGTTTTTT. The entire variable domain, with the rest obtained from reference TRBV2 and TRBJ2-2, is as follows: EPEVTQTPSHQVTQMGQEVILRCVPISNHLYFYWYRQILGQKVEFLVSFYNNEISEKSEIFDDQFSVERPDGSNFTLKIRSTKLEDSAMYFCASSGRGNTGELFFGEGSRLTVL.

The chain has TRBV7-8 and TRBJ2-7, with D possibly matching TRBD1 (5 bases). Trimming left V 3 bases short and J 7 bases short, with 10 bases between. The CDR3 is made up of 12 amino acids. Germline lookup yields CDR1 SGHVS and CDR2 FQNEAQ. CDR3 protein: CASSFPSGEQYF. Here the CDR3 DNA reads TGTGCCAGCAGCTTTCCCTCAGGGGAGCAGTACTTC.

The V and J genes are TRBV10-3 and TRBJ2-3, with D tentatively TRBD2 (5 bases). Trimming took off 0 bases at V and 0 bases at J, with 7 bases between the two ends. The CDR3 consists of 15 residues. CDR1 is ENHRY, CDR2 SYGVKD, per germline. CDR3 sequence: CAISESAGSTDTQYF. For the CDR3, the DNA is TGTGCCATCAGTGAGTCGGCGGGTAGCACAGATACGCAGTATTTT.

This chain joins TRBV19 and TRBJ1-1, with 10 bases fitting TRBD1. Per germline, CDR1 LNHDA and CDR2 SQIVND (reference sequence). The CDR3 contains 18 residues. The V segment lost 3 bases and the J segment 1 base; nucleotides outside the gene matches: 11. This CDR3 is CASSMATGGLRGNTEAFF. Here the CDR3 DNA reads TGTGCCAGTAGTATGGCGACAGGGGGCCTTCGCGGGAACACTGAAGCTTTCTTT. Looking up the rest from reference TRBV19 and TRBJ1-1 gives the full variable domain: DGGITQSPKYLFRKEGQNVTLSCEQNLNHDAMYWYRQDPGQGLRLIYYSQIVNDFQKGDIAEGYSVSREKKESFPLTVTSAQKNPTAFYLCASSMATGGLRGNTEAFFGQGTRLTVV.

The chain links TRBV7-9 to TRBJ1-2; D is ambiguous. This CDR3 has 13 residues. The germline V gene encodes CDR1 SEHNR and CDR2 FQNEAQ (reference sequence). V shed 8 bases and J shed 0 bases, with 10 bases lying between them. Written as DNA, the CDR3 is TGTGCCAGCTCGGAGCGCGCTAACTATGGCTACACCTTC. Translation: CASSERANYGYTF. Full variable domain (remainder filled in from reference TRBV7-9 and TRBJ1-2): DTGVSQNPRHKITKRGQNVTFRCDPISEHNRLYWYRQTLGQGPEFLTYFQNEAQLEKSRLLSDRFSAERPKGSFSTLEIQRTEQGDSAMYLCASSERANYGYTFGSGTRLTVV.

The chain links TRBV7-2 to TRBJ2-1; 7 bases match TRBD2. This CDR3 is 15 amino acids long. The germline gives CDR1 SGHTA, CDR2 FQGNSA. V was pared by 5 bases and J by 7 bases, with 11 bases of the junction left unmatched. CDR3 region: CASSLLGGVGNEQFF. As DNA, the CDR3 is TGTGCCAGCAGCCTATTGGGGGGGGTGGGGAATGAGCAGTTCTTC.

The V and J genes are TRBV28 and TRBJ2-4; D is possibly TRBD1 (5 bases). The CDR3 is 14 amino acids. Trimming removed 3 bases from V and 9 bases from J, with 15 bases in between. CDR1 is MDHEN, CDR2 SYDVKM, per germline. The CDR3 spells CASSLIRERGIQYF. CDR3 DNA: TGTGCCAGCAGTTTGATCAGGGAAAGGGGCATTCAGTACTTC. Drawing the rest from reference TRBV28 and TRBJ2-4, the complete variable domain is DVKVTQSSRYLVKRTGEKVFLECVQDMDHENMFWYRQDPGLGLRLIYFSYDVKMKEKGDIPEGYSVSREKKERFSLILESASTNQTSMYLCASSLIRERGIQYFGAGTRLSVL.

This rearrangement joins TRBV18 to TRBJ2-5, with D hard to call. Germline loops: CDR1 KGHSH, CDR2 LQKENI. This CDR3 contains 12 residues. The V gene lost 4 bases and the J gene lost 5 bases, with 8 bases spanning the gap. The CDR3 coding sequence is TGTGCCAGCTCACGATATAGCGAGACCCAGTACTTC. Its translation: CASSRYSETQYF.

The chain carries TRBV15 and TRBJ2-5; 7 bases align to TRBD1. This CDR3 region has 15 residues. Germline assignment: CDR1 LNHNV and CDR2 YYDKDF (reference sequence). The V segment lost 1 base and the J segment 5 bases; nucleotides outside the gene matches: 7. CDR3 loop: CATSRGGTGAETQYF. Here the CDR3 DNA reads TGTGCCACCAGCAGAGGGGGTACAGGGGCGGAGACCCAGTACTTC.

This chain's CDR3 is CASSQESLAVLRDNEQFF. The CDR3 coding sequence is TGTGCCAGCAGCCAAGAGAGCCTAGCGGTTTTGAGGGATAATGAGCAGTTCTTC. The chain carries TRBV4-2 and TRBJ2-1; 7 bases agree with TRBD2. There are 18 residues in the CDR3. V shed 0 bases, J shed 7 bases, and the junction held 15 bases outside the gene matches. The germline gives CDR1 LGHNA, CDR2 YNFKEQ.

The rearrangement uses TRBV11-2 and TRBJ1-4; 10 bases match TRBD1. Per germline, CDR1 SGHAT and CDR2 FQNNGV. The CDR3 length is 14 residues. V lost 10 bases and J lost 11; bases outside the gene matches: 13. CDR3 loop: CATSSGQGEKKLFF. CDR3 bases: TGTGCCACCTCATCCGGACAGGGGGAGAAGAAACTGTTTTTT.

V is TRBV11-1 and J is TRBJ2-7; D is perhaps TRBD1 (7 bases). The CDR3 is 16 residues long. Trimming took off 5 bases at V and 1 base at J, with 18 bases between the two ends. The germline V gene has CDR1 SGHAT and CDR2 FQDESV (reference sequence). The CDR3 DNA sequence: TGTGCCAGCAGCACTAGGAGGGGACAGCTTTCCTACGAGCAGTACTTC. Protein sequence: CASSTRRGQLSYEQYF.

V and J are TRBV14 and TRBJ1-2, with D tentatively TRBD1 (5 bases). Trimming left V 4 bases short and J 5 bases short, with 8 bases between. Germline V gene lookup returns CDR1 SGHDN and CDR2 FVKESK. The CDR3 has 12 amino acids. CDR3 loop: CASSLDRYGYTF. CDR3 DNA sequence: TGTGCCAGCAGCCTAGACAGATATGGCTACACCTTC.

The chain has TRBV5-4 and TRBJ1-2; maybe TRBD1 (5 bases). V lost 4 bases and J lost 2, with 18 bases in between. The V gene's germline CDR1 is SGHNT and CDR2 YYREEE (reference sequence). The CDR3 extends over 16 amino acids. CDR3 in amino acids: CASSRDGGRANYGYTF. The CDR3 nucleotides are TGTGCCAGCAGCCGGGACGGCGGGAGAGCCAACTATGGCTACACCTTC.

The J gene is TRBJ2-2, the V gene TRBV6-1; TRBD2 is a possible D gene (6 bases). Trimming stripped 5 bases from V and 8 bases from J, with 12 bases between. The CDR3 extends over 13 amino acids. The germline V gene has CDR1 MNHNS and CDR2 SASEGT. The CDR3 bases are TGTGCCAGCAGTCGTCAACGGGAGGGGGAGCTGTTTTTT. It yields the protein CASSRQREGELFF.

This chain joins TRBV13 and TRBJ2-5; 7 nucleotides line up with TRBD2. With 5 bases clipped from V and 2 bases from J, the junction kept 2 bases outside the gene matches. This CDR3 region has 13 residues. CDR1 PRHDT and CDR2 FYEKMQ come from the germline V gene (reference sequence). The chain's CDR3 is CASSLAVQETQYF. CDR3 coding DNA: TGTGCCAGCAGCCTAGCGGTACAAGAGACCCAGTACTTC.

This chain joins TRBV30 and TRBJ2-2, with D uncertain. Germline V gene lookup returns CDR1 GTSNPN and CDR2 SVGIG (reference sequence). The length of the CDR3 is 15 residues. Trimming stripped 2 bases from V and 3 bases from J, with 13 bases between. CDR3 sequence reads: CAWSPALLHTGELFF. The CDR3, as DNA: TGTGCCTGGAGTCCCGCTTTACTCCACACCGGGGAGCTGTTTTTT.

This clone was picked up one time. The chain uses TRBV6-5 and TRBJ2-6; D possibly corresponds to TRBD1 (7 bases). Germline CDR1 reads MNHEY; CDR2 reads SVGAGI. Trimming took 6 bases from V and 7 from J, leaving 10 bases between them. This CDR3 has 13 amino acids. In nucleotides, the CDR3 is TGTGCCAGCAGCCAGGGGGGAGCCAACGTCCTGACTTTC. It translates to CASSQGGANVLTF.

The V call is TRBV11-2, the J call TRBJ2-7, with 8 bases matching TRBD2. The germline gives CDR1 SGHAT, CDR2 FQNNGV. V trimming: 6 bases; J trimming: 0 bases; junction bases outside the gene matches: 16. The length of the CDR3 is 18 residues. DNA of the CDR3: TGTGCCAGCAGAAGCCCTTGGGGCGGGAGGAGAATCTCCTACGAGCAGTACTTC. This sequence encodes CASRSPWGGRRISYEQYF.

This chain links TRBV5-1 with TRBJ2-7; TRBD1 matches at 8 bases. Germline V CDR1 and CDR2: SGHRS, YFSETQ. Trimming removed 3 bases from V and 5 bases from J; junction bases left unmatched: 13. This CDR3 spans 16 amino acids. The CDR3 sequence is CASSYGTRTGPHEQYF. Written as DNA, the CDR3 is TGCGCCAGCAGCTACGGGACCCGGACAGGGCCCCACGAGCAGTACTTC.

The rearrangement uses TRBV15 and TRBJ1-3; 7 bases line up with TRBD1. V dropped 0 bases and J dropped 4; count of bases not matched to a gene: 9. This CDR3 comprises 17 residues. CDR1 is LNHNV, CDR2 YYDKDF, per germline (reference sequence). CDR3 residues: CATSRDLGTAAGNTIYF. The CDR3 nucleotides read TGTGCCACCAGCAGAGATCTCGGGACAGCAGCAGGAAACACCATATATTTT.

V usage is TRBV5-1 and J usage is TRBJ2-4; D gene uncertain. Germline CDR1 is SGHRS and CDR2 is YFSETQ. Trimming pared 4 bases from V and 9 bases from J, leaving 23 bases between. This CDR3 region has 16 residues. The CDR3 loop is CASSQLSGIGLGIQYF. Here the CDR3 DNA reads TGCGCCAGCAGCCAACTCTCCGGTATTGGGCTCGGCATTCAGTACTTC.

This sequence joins TRBV9 and TRBJ1-2, with D hard to call. This CDR3 has 15 residues. The germline V gene has CDR1 SGDLS and CDR2 YYNGEE. The V end was cut by 0 bases, the J end by 6 bases, with 15 bases between. The CDR3 loop reads CASSVDQQGRDGYTF. As DNA, the CDR3 is TGTGCCAGCAGCGTAGACCAGCAAGGGAGGGATGGCTACACCTTC.

The gene calls are TRBV5-4 and TRBJ2-7; TRBD2 might be the D (5 bases). V was shortened by 6 bases and J by 5 bases, with 18 bases between the two germline ends. This CDR3 spans 14 amino acids. CDR1 and CDR2 from the germline V gene are SGHNT and YYREEE (reference sequence). The CDR3 spells CASTQRGSADEQYF. CDR3 DNA: TGTGCCAGCACCCAACGAGGGAGTGCCGACGAGCAGTACTTC. The full variable domain, in which reference TRBV5-4 and TRBJ2-7 provide the parts outside the CDR3, is ETGVTQSPTHLIKTRGQQVTLRCSSQSGHNTVSWYQQALGQGPQFIFQYYREEENGRGNFPPRFSGLQFPNYSSELNVNALELDDSALYLCASTQRGSADEQYFGPGTRLTVT.

The rearrangement joins TRBV5-6 to TRBJ1-2; the D is unclear. Germline loops: CDR1 SGHDT, CDR2 YYEEEE. V dropped 3 bases and J dropped 8 bases, with 17 bases sitting between them. CDR3 length equals 14 residues. CDR3 sequence: CASSSPSRAQGYTF. The CDR3 DNA follows: TGTGCCAGCAGCTCGCCATCGCGGGCGCAAGGCTACACCTTC. Full variable domain (rest looked up from reference TRBV5-6 and TRBJ1-2): DAGVTQSPTHLIKTRGQQVTLRCSPKSGHDTVSWYQQALGQGPQFIFQYYEEEERQRGNFPDRFSGHQFPNYSSELNVNALLLGDSALYLCASSSPSRAQGYTFGSGTRLTVV.

This chain joins TRBV30 and TRBJ2-1; D is perhaps TRBD2 (6 bases). Germline V lookup: CDR1 GTSNPN, CDR2 SVGIG (reference sequence). The CDR3 spans 14 residues. Deletions cut 5 bases from V and 4 bases from J, with 15 bases between. The DNA of the CDR3 is TGTGCCTGGGTGGGAGGTGCCGGGTACAATGAGCAGTTCTTC. Translation gives CAWVGGAGYNEQFF.

This sequence joins TRBV5-1 and TRBJ2-7; 10 bases fit TRBD2. Germline CDR1 reads SGHRS; CDR2 reads YFSETQ. CDR3 size: 18 residues. V was pared by 4 bases and J by 0 bases, with 13 bases of the junction left unmatched. This CDR3 reads CASSPGRLAGGSSYEQYF. CDR3 nucleotides: TGCGCCAGCAGCCCGGGAAGACTAGCGGGCGGAAGCTCCTACGAGCAGTACTTC.

The J gene is TRBJ1-4, the V gene TRBV19; D unresolved. The CDR3 is made up of 13 amino acids. CDR1 and CDR2 from the germline V gene are LNHDA and SQIVND (reference sequence). V shed 3 bases and J shed 4 bases, with 6 bases lying between them. CDR3 protein: CASSIPSNEKLFF. The CDR3 DNA reads as TGTGCCAGTAGTATCCCCAGTAATGAAAAACTGTTTTTT.